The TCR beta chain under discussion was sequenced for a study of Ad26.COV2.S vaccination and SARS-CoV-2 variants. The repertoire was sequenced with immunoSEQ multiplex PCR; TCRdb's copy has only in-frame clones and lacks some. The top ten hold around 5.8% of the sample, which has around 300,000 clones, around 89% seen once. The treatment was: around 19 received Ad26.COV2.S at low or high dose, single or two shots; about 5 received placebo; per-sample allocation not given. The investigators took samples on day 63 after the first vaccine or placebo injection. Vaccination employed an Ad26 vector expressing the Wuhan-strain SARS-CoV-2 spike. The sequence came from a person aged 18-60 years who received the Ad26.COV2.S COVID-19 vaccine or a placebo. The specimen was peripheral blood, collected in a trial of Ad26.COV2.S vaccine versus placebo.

CDR3 amino acids: CASSLEEAGSAGQFF. The CDR3 DNA is TGTGCCAGCAGCTTGGAGGAAGCGGGGTCTGCGGGCCAGTTCTTC. The rearrangement joins TRBV5-4 to TRBJ2-1; TRBD2 matches at 7 bases. The CDR3 sequence is 15 residues long. With V trimmed by 0 bases and J by 13 bases, 13 bases remained unmatched. CDR1 is SGHNT, CDR2 YYREEE, per germline (reference sequence).